This T cell receptor (beta chain) was obtained from a study of blood T cells in healthy people across ages. Through a sample-barcoded 5' primer and a J-beta primer mix, a second PCR was run for roughly 6 to 12 cycles. Each of the samples gave a minimum of 2.5 million paired-end reads that contained CDR3. From the 5' RACE reads, TCRdb called clonotypes with MiXCR, one entry per CDR3 protein. The data hold over 1,500,000 distinct CDR3 sequences, with more than 35% observed a single time. Of note for this clonotype: Its antigen remains unidentified.

V trimming: 3 bases; J trimming: 5 bases; junction bases outside the gene matches: 6. Germline CDR1 and CDR2: ENHRY and SYGVKD. The CDR3 sequence is 15 residues long. General study results and limits: Versus aged donors, long-lived donors had higher diversity and more naive CD4+ cells.

The clonotype comes from a human donor in good health. The chain joins TRBV10-3 to TRBJ1-4, with 7 bases that match TRBD1. The specimen sequenced was blood. DNA of the CDR3: TGTGCCATCAGTGAAGAAGGGGGCCTGAATGAAAAACTGTTTTTT. Residues: CAISEEGGLNEKLFF.